The clone carrying this TCR beta chain was detected many times. This sample's time point: newly diagnosed GD, antithyroid drugs for less than 3 months. Isolated PBMC RNA provided the starting material for the TCR library. With iRepertoire HTBI primers and Arm-PCR of CDR3 regions, TCR beta libraries were built. One entry per CDR3 protein results from TCRdb running MiXCR on the multiplex PCR reads. The profile covers 200,000 to 250,000 distinct CDR3 sequences, with roughly 19% appearing a single time and 10% to 15% taken by the ten largest. This record belongs to a study of regulatory T cells in long-lasting Graves disease. Germline V lookup: CDR1 MGHRA, CDR2 YSYEKL. CDR3 size: 12 residues. V was pared by 2 bases and J by 13 bases, with 9 bases between. These data were also reused for a study on T cells in Graves' hyperthyroidism and ophthalmopathy.

This TCR came from a woman aged 25 to 39 with Graves disease. The V call is TRBV4-1, the J call TRBJ1-6, with no clear D. Sequenced material: peripheral blood mononuclear cells (PBMCs), taken at new diagnosis, from a patient treated with antithyroid drugs. The CDR3 loop is CASSQRQQPLHF. CDR3 coding DNA: TGCGCCAGCAGCCAACGGCAGCAGCCCCTCCACTTT.